This T cell receptor beta chain was recorded in a study of blood T cell repertoires in COVID-19. Background on the study: COVID-19 samples from acute and convalescent phases originated in the United States, Italy and Spain. The cDNA or gDNA used as material had been derived from T cells, B-cell-depleted T cells, or PBMCs.

CDR1 and CDR2 (germline): SGHDT, YYEEEE. This CDR3 is built from 13 residues. With 0 bases removed from V and 4 bases from J, the gap between germline ends came to 7 bases. In the original workflow: Estimation of nucleated cell counts was performed using reference gene primer amplification. Clones were read by immunoSEQ multiplex PCR, and TCRdb kept only the in-frame ones, dropping some. Clone size and the V and J calls come from that table; the DNA yielded D and trimming. The sample carries 120,000 or so clones, 79% recorded once. The chain employs TRBV5-6 and TRBJ1-1, with D unclear. The TCR sequence derives from a man aged 35 to 55 with active or convalescent COVID-19. Sample: peripheral blood. CDR3 coding DNA: TGTGCCAGCAGCTTGGCCCCGGGCACTGAAGCTTTCTTT. It encodes CASSLAPGTEAFF.